The 26 T cell receptor beta chains given below trace back to one sample, sequenced in a study of T cell responses to AZD1222 COVID-19 vaccine. Clones were read by immunoSEQ multiplex PCR, and TCRdb kept only the in-frame ones, dropping some. Of 85,000 to 130,000 clones in the sample, 85% to 90% are singletons; the top ten hold roughly 17%. The source was peripheral blood, collected on day 0 of AZD1222 vaccination. The origin of the receptors is an adult in good health.

The chain uses TRBV5-1 and TRBJ2-5; no clear D. With 0 bases removed from V and 2 bases from J, the gap between germline ends came to 11 bases. CDR3 size: 15 residues. Germline V lookup: CDR1 SGHRS, CDR2 YFSETQ. In DNA, the CDR3 is TGCGCCAGCAGCTTGGCCGGTACAAAACAAGAGACCCAGTACTTC. Translated: CASSLAGTKQETQYF.

The rearrangement uses TRBV4-1 and TRBJ1-4; D unresolved. The CDR3 is 16 residues long. The germline V gene has CDR1 MGHRA and CDR2 YSYEKL. The V end lost 4 bases, the J end lost 5 bases, and 17 bases lay between the germline ends. The CDR3 bases are TGCGCCAGCAGCCGGGGAACTCTTACAGAGAATGAAAAACTGTTTTTT. Translated: CASSRGTLTENEKLFF.

The V and J genes are TRBV27 and TRBJ2-2; D is perhaps TRBD1 (6 bases). CDR3 size: 18 residues. CDR1 and CDR2 from the germline V gene are MNHEY and SMNVEV (reference sequence). The V end was cut by 2 bases, the J end by 3 bases, with 19 bases between. DNA of the CDR3: TGTGCCAGCAGTTTACGGCCGGGCCGCAGGGGACACACCGGGGAGCTGTTTTTT. Its translation: CASSLRPGRRGHTGELFF.

The rearrangement joins TRBV3-1 (or the pseudogene TRBV3-2) to TRBJ2-1; D unclear. Trimming pared 1 base from V and 0 bases from J, leaving 7 bases between. The CDR3 sequence is 15 residues long. Germline V CDR1 and CDR2: LGHDT, YNNKEL (reference sequence). In DNA, the CDR3 is TGTGCCAGCAGCCAAGGGCCTTTCTCCTACAATGAGCAGTTCTTC. Translated, it gives CASSQGPFSYNEQFF.

The chain employs TRBV9 and TRBJ2-5, with TRBD1 matching over 9 bases. Germline V CDR1 and CDR2: SGDLS, YYNGEE. With V trimmed by 2 bases and J by 2 bases, 4 bases remained unmatched. The CDR3 consists of 15 residues. The CDR3 nucleotides read TGTGCCAGCAGCGTGGGGACAGGGCAACAAGAGACCCAGTACTTC. Translating it yields CASSVGTGQQETQYF.

The chain joins TRBV5-4 to TRBJ1-2; no firm D call. CDR1 is SGHNT, CDR2 YYREEE, per germline (reference sequence). The germline V and J ends were trimmed by 6 bases and 4 bases, with 13 bases remaining between them. This CDR3 comprises 13 residues. CDR3 sequence reads: CASNKGGSYGYTF. The DNA for the CDR3 is TGTGCCAGCAACAAGGGAGGGAGCTATGGCTACACCTTC.

The table lists this clone with a few counts. J is TRBJ1-5 and V is TRBV5-5; D unresolved. The germline V and J ends were trimmed by 1 base and 5 bases, with 16 bases remaining between them. The CDR3 length is 16 residues. Looked up from germline, CDR1 is SGHKS and CDR2 is YYEKEE (reference sequence). CDR3 DNA sequence: TGTGCCAGCAGCTTGTCCCCTGTGAGCATTCATCAGCCCCAGCATTTT. Translating it yields CASSLSPVSIHQPQHF. The variable domain in full, completed from reference TRBV5-5 and TRBJ1-5, reads DAGVTQSPTHLIKTRGQQVTLRCSPISGHKSVSWYQQVLGQGPQFIFQYYEKEERGRGNFPDRFSARQFPNYSSELNVNALLLGDSALYLCASSLSPVSIHQPQHFGDGTRLSIL.

The rearrangement joins TRBV28 to TRBJ1-1, with D possibly TRBD1 on 5 matching bases. The CDR3 loop spans 17 amino acids. Germline V lookup: CDR1 MDHEN, CDR2 SYDVKM. V lost 5 bases, J lost 3 bases, and 22 bases lay in between. The CDR3 DNA reads as TGTGCCAGCAGTCCAAGCGACAGAACAAGAACCCACACTGAAGCTTTCTTT. Translation: CASSPSDRTRTHTEAFF.

The chain combines TRBV6-5 with TRBJ1-5, with 8 bases aligning to TRBD1. The germline CDR1 and CDR2 sequences are MNHEY and SVGAGI. The CDR3 totals 14 residues. Trimming took 6 bases from V and 7 from J; bases not matched to a gene: 8. The CDR3 spells CASRVQGDGQPQHF. DNA for the CDR3: TGTGCCAGCAGAGTACAGGGGGATGGGCAGCCCCAGCATTTT.

The V call is TRBV28, the J call TRBJ1-6, with D unresolved. Trimming left V 5 bases short and J 14 bases short, with 13 bases between. CDR1 and CDR2 (germline): MDHEN, SYDVKM. This CDR3 contains 12 residues. Here the CDR3 DNA reads TGTGCCAGCAGTCCCCCCCGTAATTCCCTCCACTTT. The encoded protein is CASSPPRNSLHF.

A single count supports this clone. This CDR3 is CASSQLRTYQETQYF. The CDR3 DNA is TGCGCCAGCAGCCAGCTCAGGACTTACCAAGAGACCCAGTACTTC. This chain links TRBV4-1 with TRBJ2-5; a possible D gene is TRBD2 (5 bases). From germline, CDR1 is MGHRA and CDR2 YSYEKL. V dropped 3 bases and J dropped 0 bases, with 11 bases sitting between them. This CDR3 spans 15 amino acids.

This chain joins TRBV27 and TRBJ2-7; TRBD2 might be the D (6 bases). The CDR3 covers 13 residues. V lost 3 bases and J lost 3, with 9 bases in between. CDR1 MNHEY and CDR2 SMNVEV come from the germline V gene (reference sequence). CDR3 amino acids: CASSLAGFYEQYF. In nucleotides, the CDR3 is TGTGCCAGCAGTTTGGCGGGGTTCTACGAGCAGTACTTC.

The V call is TRBV5-1, the J call TRBJ1-1; D remains ambiguous. With 0 bases removed from V and 1 base from J, the gap between germline ends came to 13 bases. The CDR3 spans 16 residues. CDR1 and CDR2 (germline): SGHRS, YFSETQ. The DNA of the CDR3 is TGCGCCAGCAGCTTGGTTGCAGGCCGGGAGAACACTGAAGCTTTCTTT. As protein: CASSLVAGRENTEAFF. The full variable domain, rest sourced from reference TRBV5-1 and TRBJ1-1, is KAGVTQTPRYLIKTRGQQVTLSCSPISGHRSVSWYQQTPGQGLQFLFEYFSETQRNKGNFPGRFSGRQFSNSRSEMNVSTLELGDSALYLCASSLVAGRENTEAFFGQGTRLTVV.

The chain is built from TRBV19 and TRBJ1-2, with TRBD1 matching over 7 bases. V was clipped by 5 bases and J by 6 bases; unmatched bases: 15. The CDR3 runs 16 residues. Germline loops: CDR1 LNHDA, CDR2 SQIVND (reference sequence). CDR3 sequence (DNA): TGTGCCAGTAGTGGGTTGACAGGGTCAACATGGGATGGCTACACCTTC. It codes for CASSGLTGSTWDGYTF.

V and J are TRBV21-1 and TRBJ2-3; TRBD1 was called by the table and not checked on the DNA. TRBV21-1 is a known pseudogene. There are 10 residues in the CDR3. The CDR3 reads CASSKGDSCF. The CDR3, as DNA: TGTGCCAGCAGCAAAGGGGACAGTTGTTTT.

This rearrangement joins TRBV5-1 to TRBJ2-7; D tentatively reads TRBD1 or TRBD2 (5 bases each). CDR1 is SGHRS, CDR2 YFSETQ, per germline. The CDR3 runs to 15 residues. V lost 0 bases, J lost 5 bases, and 15 bases lay in between. The CDR3 coding sequence is TGCGCCAGCAGCTTGGTGGCAGGGCGGGTTGACGAGCAGTACTTC. Translated: CASSLVAGRVDEQYF.

Here the CDR3 reads CASTQGYSNQPQHF. CDR3 bases: TGTGCCAGTACACAGGGATATAGCAATCAGCCCCAGCATTTT. V usage is TRBV19 and J usage is TRBJ1-5; D possibly corresponds to TRBD1 (6 bases). The V end lost 7 bases, the J end lost 0 bases, and 10 bases lay between the germline ends. Germline V gives CDR1 LNHDA, CDR2 SQIVND (reference sequence). The CDR3 is 14 amino acids.

This sequence joins TRBV7-9 and TRBJ2-7; D is unclear. The CDR3 contains 16 residues. Trimming removed 1 base from V and 0 bases from J, with 13 bases in between. Looked up from germline, CDR1 is SEHNR and CDR2 is FQNEAQ (reference sequence). CDR3 amino acids: CASSLGARDPSYEQYF. The CDR3 DNA reads TGTGCCAGCAGCTTAGGAGCCCGCGATCCCTCCTACGAGCAGTACTTC.

This clone was seen only once. The same CDR3 also results from other DNA sequences found in this sample. The V and J genes are TRBV5-8 and TRBJ2-2, with D maybe TRBD2 (7 bases). Germline V gene lookup returns CDR1 SGHTS and CDR2 YDEGEE. The CDR3 loop spans 15 amino acids. Trimming took off 5 bases at V and 5 bases at J, with 16 bases between the two ends. The CDR3 bases are TGTGCCAGCAGAAACCGGGGGCGGGGGACCGGGGAGCTGTTTTTT. Its translation is CASRNRGRGTGELFF. The full variable domain, rest sourced from reference TRBV5-8 and TRBJ2-2, is EAGVTQSPTHLIKTRGQQATLRCSPISGHTSVYWYQQALGLGLQFLLWYDEGEERNRGNFPPRFSGRQFPNYSSELNVNALELEDSALYLCASRNRGRGTGELFFGEGSRLTVL.

The rearrangement links TRBV9 to TRBJ2-1; TRBD2 aligns across 8 bases. From germline, CDR1 is SGDLS and CDR2 YYNGEE. The CDR3 totals 15 residues. The ends lost 3 bases at V and 3 bases at J; junction bases unmatched: 5. The chain's CDR3 is CASSASSGSYNEQFF. The CDR3 DNA reads TGTGCCAGCAGCGCCTCGAGCGGGAGCTACAATGAGCAGTTCTTC.

V usage is TRBV7-9 and J usage is TRBJ1-3; a weak D match, TRBD1 (6 bases). Germline CDR1 and CDR2: SEHNR and FQNEAQ (reference sequence). The V end lost 6 bases, the J end lost 0 bases, and 15 bases lay between the germline ends. The CDR3 covers 16 residues. This CDR3 reads CASSIFRTDSGNTIYF. The CDR3 bases are TGTGCCAGCAGTATATTCAGGACAGACTCTGGAAACACCATATATTTT.

The chain employs TRBV5-6 and TRBJ2-2; 8 bases agree with TRBD2. J gave up 5 bases and V 0 bases, and 9 bases lay outside the gene matches. Germline CDR1 and CDR2: SGHDT and YYEEEE. This CDR3 is built from 17 residues. CDR3 nucleotides: TGTGCCAGCAGCTTGGCCCTCGCGGGGGGCGGGACCGGGGAGCTGTTTTTT. Protein: CASSLALAGGGTGELFF.

The V gene is TRBV27, the J gene TRBJ2-5; D possibly corresponds to TRBD2 (6 bases). Looked up from germline, CDR1 is MNHEY and CDR2 is SMNVEV (reference sequence). The CDR3 has 14 amino acids. V lost 6 bases and J 5 bases, leaving 16 bases between the germline ends. CDR3 amino acids: CASSPRGERETQYF. The CDR3 nucleotides read TGTGCCAGCAGCCCCCGCGGGGAGAGGGAGACCCAGTACTTC.

A single count supports this clone. The chain recombines TRBV5-1 with TRBJ1-2; D gene ambiguous. Per the germline V gene, CDR1 is SGHRS and CDR2 is YFSETQ. CDR3 length: 13 residues. Trimming removed 0 bases from V and 4 bases from J, with 7 bases in between. CDR3: CASSLASPYGYTF. The CDR3, as DNA: TGCGCCAGCAGCTTGGCCAGTCCCTATGGCTACACCTTC.

The chain joins TRBV2 to TRBJ2-5; D is undetermined. The CDR3 covers 14 residues. Looked up from germline, CDR1 is SNHLY and CDR2 is FYNNEI. V dropped 6 bases and J dropped 1 base, with 12 bases sitting between them. The CDR3 protein is CASSYLTPQETQYF. In DNA form, the CDR3 reads TGTGCCAGCAGCTACCTGACGCCCCAAGAGACCCAGTACTTC.

V and J are TRBV10-2 and TRBJ1-5, with 7 bases that match TRBD1. Unmatched junction bases numbered 4, after V lost 10 bases and J lost 1 base. The CDR3 contains 13 residues. Germline assignment: CDR1 WSHSY and CDR2 SAAADI. CDR3 sequence (DNA): TGCGCCACCGCGACAGGGAGCAATCAGCCCCAGCATTTT. Translated, it gives CATATGSNQPQHF.